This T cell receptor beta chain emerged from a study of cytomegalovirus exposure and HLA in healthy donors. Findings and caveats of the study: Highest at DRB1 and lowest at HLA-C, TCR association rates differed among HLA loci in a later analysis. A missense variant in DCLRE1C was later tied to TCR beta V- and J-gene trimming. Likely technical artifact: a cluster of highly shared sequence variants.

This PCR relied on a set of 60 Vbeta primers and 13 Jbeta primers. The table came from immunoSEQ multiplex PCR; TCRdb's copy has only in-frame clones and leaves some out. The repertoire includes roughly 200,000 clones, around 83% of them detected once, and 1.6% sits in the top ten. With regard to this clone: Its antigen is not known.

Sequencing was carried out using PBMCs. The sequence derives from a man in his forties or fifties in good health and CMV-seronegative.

The CDR3 region is CAWSSTHPQPQHF. The CDR3, as DNA: TGTGCCTGGAGTTCCACACATCCCCAGCCCCAGCATTTT. The V gene is TRBV30, the J gene TRBJ1-5; D not certain. Deletions cut 2 bases from V and 7 bases from J, with 12 bases between. In germline, CDR1 is GTSNPN, CDR2 SVGIG (reference sequence). The CDR3 loop spans 13 amino acids.